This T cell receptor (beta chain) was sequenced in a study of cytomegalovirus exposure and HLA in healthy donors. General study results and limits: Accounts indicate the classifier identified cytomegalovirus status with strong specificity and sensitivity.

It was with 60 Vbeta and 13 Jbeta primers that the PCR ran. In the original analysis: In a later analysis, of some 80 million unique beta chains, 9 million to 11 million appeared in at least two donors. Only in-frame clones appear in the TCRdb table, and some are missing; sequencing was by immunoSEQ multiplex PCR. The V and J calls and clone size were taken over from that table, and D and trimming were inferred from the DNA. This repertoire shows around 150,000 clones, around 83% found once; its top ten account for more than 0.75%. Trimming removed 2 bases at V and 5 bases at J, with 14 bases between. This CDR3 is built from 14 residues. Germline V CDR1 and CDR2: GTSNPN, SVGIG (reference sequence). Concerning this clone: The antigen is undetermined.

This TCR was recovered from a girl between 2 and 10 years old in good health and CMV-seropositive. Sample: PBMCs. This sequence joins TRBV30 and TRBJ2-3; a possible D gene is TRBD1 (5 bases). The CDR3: CAWSKGPGRDTQYF. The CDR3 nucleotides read TGTGCCTGGAGTAAGGGCCCAGGGCGAGATACGCAGTATTTT.